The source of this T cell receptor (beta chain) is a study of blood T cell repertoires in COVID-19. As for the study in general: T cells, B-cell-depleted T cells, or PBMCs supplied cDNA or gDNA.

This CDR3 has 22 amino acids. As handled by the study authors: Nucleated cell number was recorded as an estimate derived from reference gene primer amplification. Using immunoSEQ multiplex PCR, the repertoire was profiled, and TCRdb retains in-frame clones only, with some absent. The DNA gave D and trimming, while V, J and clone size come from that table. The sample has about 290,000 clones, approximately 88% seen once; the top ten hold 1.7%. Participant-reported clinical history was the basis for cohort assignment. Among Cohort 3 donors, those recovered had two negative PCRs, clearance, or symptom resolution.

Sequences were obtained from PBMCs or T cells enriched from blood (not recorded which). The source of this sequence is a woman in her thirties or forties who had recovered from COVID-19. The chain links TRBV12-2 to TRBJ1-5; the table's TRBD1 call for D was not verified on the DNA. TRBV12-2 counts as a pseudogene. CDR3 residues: CASRLVSHEPGQGRVAGGPQHF. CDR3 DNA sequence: TGTGCAAGTCGCTTAGTATCCCATGAACCGGGACAGGGACGTGTCGCCGGGGGGCCCCAGCATTTT.